This TCR beta chain was documented in a study of response to subunit inactivated influenza vaccine listed by TCRdb under 2018. With respect to the entire study: The study used deep quantitative T cell receptor repertoire profiling to track responses to a trivalent subunit inactivated influenza vaccine. Results the study describes overall, beyond this receptor: The authors proposed that each seasonal influenza vaccination may bring in only a limited number of new T cells.

Library preparation was by RT-PCR. TCRdb names Illumina HiSeq 2500 as the instrument used. TCRdb reprocessing: public reads trimmed at Q25 with fastp, clones called with MiXCR, in-frame beta chains kept. Rows with one shared CDR3 protein collapse into an entry with the most common genes and DNA. The sample table records some 640,000 distinct CDR3 sequences; around 14% of these occur just once. Roughly 6.4% of the sample is in the top ten clones. This clonotype showed up just a few times. There is no known antigen for this receptor. Per-base qualities were not stored, and no clone one base away is much larger. CDR1 and CDR2 (DFQATT, SNEGSKA) derive from the germline V gene (reference sequence). Counted from cysteine to phenylalanine, this CDR3 has 17 amino acids. The entry retains the CDR3 DNA only, 51 bases that are in frame from base 1. At the junction V is shortened by 3 bases and J by 4 bases, with 19 bases in between.

Sequencing was performed on PBMCs from blood, taken roughly 15 days before vaccination. This clonotype originated in a man aged 45-65 years who received an inactivated influenza vaccine. Donor details come from another sample of the same person, matched by shared clones. The sequence joins TRBV20-1 to TRBJ2-6, with no reliable assignment of the D segment. The DNA sequence reads TGCAGTGCTAGTCATGTTTCTGAGCACGGAGGGGCCAACGTCCTGACTTTC. This sequence encodes CSASHVSEHGGANVLTF.